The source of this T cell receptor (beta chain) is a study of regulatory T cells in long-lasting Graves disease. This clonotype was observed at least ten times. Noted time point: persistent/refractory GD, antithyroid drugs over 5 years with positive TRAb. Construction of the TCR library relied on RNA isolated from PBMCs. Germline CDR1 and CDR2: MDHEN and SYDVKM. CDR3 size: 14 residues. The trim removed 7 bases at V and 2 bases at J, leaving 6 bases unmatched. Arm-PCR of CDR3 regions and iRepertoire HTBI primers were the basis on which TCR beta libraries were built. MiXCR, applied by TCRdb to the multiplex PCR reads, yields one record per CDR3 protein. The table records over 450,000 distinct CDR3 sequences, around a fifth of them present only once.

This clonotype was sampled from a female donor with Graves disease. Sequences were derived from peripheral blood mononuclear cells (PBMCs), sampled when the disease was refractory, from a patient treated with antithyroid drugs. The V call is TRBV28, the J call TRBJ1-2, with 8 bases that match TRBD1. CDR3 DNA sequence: TGTGCCAGCACTCTGGACAGGGTCAACTATGGCTACACCTTC. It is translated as CASTLDRVNYGYTF.